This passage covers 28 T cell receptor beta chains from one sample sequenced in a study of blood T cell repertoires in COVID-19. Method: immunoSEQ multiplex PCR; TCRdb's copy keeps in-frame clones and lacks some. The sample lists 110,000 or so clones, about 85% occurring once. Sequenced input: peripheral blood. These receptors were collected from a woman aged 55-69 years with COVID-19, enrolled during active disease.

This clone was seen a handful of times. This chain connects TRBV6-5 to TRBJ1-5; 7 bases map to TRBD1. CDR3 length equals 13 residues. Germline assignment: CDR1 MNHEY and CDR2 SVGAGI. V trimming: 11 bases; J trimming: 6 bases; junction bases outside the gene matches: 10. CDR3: CASIGQDRQPQHF. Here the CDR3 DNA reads TGTGCCTCTATTGGACAGGATCGTCAGCCCCAGCATTTT.

The chain's CDR3 is CASSLAREDEKLFF. DNA of the CDR3: TGTGCCAGCAGCTTAGCCAGGGAAGATGAAAAACTGTTTTTT. The J gene is TRBJ1-4, the V gene TRBV7-2; perhaps TRBD1 as D (5 bases). This CDR3 is 14 amino acids long. Germline values: CDR1 SGHTA, CDR2 FQGNSA. Trimming pared 0 bases from V and 6 bases from J, leaving 8 bases between.

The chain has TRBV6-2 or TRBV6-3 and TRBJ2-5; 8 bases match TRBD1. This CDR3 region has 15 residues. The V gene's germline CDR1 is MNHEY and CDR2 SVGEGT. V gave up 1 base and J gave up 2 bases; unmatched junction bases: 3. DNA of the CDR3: TGTGCCAGCAGTTACTATAGGACAGGGCAAGAGACCCAGTACTTC. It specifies CASSYYRTGQETQYF.

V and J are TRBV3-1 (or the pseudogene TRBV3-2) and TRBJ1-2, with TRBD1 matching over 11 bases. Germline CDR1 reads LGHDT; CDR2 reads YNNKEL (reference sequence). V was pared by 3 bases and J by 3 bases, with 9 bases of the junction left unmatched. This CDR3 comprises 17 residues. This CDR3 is CASSHYLQGQGDYGYTF. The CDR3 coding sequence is TGTGCCAGCAGCCATTACCTGCAGGGACAGGGGGACTATGGCTACACCTTC.

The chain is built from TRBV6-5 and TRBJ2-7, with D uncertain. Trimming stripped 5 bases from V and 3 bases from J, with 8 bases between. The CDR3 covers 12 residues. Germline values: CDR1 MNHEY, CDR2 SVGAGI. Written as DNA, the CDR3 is TGTGCCAGCAGTCTCTCGGGCTACGAGCAGTACTTC. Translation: CASSLSGYEQYF.

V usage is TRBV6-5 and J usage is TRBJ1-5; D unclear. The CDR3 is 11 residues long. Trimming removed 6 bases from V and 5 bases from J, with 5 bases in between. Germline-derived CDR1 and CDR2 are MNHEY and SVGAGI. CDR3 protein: CASSRYQPQHF. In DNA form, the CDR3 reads TGTGCCAGCAGCCGTTATCAGCCCCAGCATTTT.

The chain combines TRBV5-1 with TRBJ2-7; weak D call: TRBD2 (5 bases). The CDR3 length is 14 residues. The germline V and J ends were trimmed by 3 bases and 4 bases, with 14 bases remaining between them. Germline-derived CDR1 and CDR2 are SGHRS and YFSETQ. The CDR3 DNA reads TGCGCCAGCAGCTCCCGGAACGGGAAATACGAGCAGTACTTC. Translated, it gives CASSSRNGKYEQYF.

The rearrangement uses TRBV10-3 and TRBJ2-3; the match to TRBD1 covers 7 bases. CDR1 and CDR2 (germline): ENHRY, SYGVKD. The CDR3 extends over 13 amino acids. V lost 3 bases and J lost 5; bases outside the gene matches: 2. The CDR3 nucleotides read TGTGCCATCAGTGATCAGGGGGTAGATACGCAGTATTTT. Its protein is CAISDQGVDTQYF.

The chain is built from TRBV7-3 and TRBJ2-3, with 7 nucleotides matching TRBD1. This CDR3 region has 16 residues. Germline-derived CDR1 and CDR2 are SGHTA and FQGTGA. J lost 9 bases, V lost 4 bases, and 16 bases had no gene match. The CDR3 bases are TGTGCCAGCAGCTCCTTACCCTCCTACAGGGGCGGGACGCAGTATTTT. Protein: CASSSLPSYRGGTQYF.

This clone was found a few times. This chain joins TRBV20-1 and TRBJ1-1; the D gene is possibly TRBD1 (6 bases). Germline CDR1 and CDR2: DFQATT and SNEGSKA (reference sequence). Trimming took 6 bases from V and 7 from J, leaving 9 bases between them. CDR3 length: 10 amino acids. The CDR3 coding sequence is TGCAGTGCACCCAGGGGTGAAGCTTTCTTT. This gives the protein CSAPRGEAFF.

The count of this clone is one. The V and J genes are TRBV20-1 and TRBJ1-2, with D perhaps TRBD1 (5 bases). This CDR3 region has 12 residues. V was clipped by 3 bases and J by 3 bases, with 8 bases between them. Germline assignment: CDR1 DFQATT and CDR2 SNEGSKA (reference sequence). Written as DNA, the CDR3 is TGCAGTGCTAGTGGACACTACTATGGCTACACCTTC. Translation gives CSASGHYYGYTF.

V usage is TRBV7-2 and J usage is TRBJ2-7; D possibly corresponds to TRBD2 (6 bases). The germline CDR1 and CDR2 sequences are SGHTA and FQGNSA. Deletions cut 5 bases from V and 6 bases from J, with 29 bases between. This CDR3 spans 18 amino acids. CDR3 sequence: CASSPQPPNSGRSREQYF. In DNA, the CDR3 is TGTGCCAGCAGCCCTCAACCACCTAACAGCGGGCGAAGCCGCGAGCAGTACTTC. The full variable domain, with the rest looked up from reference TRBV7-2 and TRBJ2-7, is GAGVSQSPSNKVTEKGKDVELRCDPISGHTALYWYRQSLGQGLEFLIYFQGNSAPDKSGLPSDRFSAERTGGSVSTLTIQRTQQEDSAVYLCASSPQPPNSGRSREQYFGPGTRLTVT.

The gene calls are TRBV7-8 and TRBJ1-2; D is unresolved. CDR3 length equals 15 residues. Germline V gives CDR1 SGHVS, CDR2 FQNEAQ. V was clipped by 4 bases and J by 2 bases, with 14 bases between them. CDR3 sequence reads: CASSSNGGLNYGYTF. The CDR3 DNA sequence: TGTGCCAGCAGCTCAAATGGAGGGCTCAACTATGGCTACACCTTC.

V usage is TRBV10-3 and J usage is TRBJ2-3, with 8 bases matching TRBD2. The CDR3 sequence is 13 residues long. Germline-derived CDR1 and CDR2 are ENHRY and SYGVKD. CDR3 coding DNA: TGTGCTGCTCGGGGGGGCTTTCCAGATACGCAGTATTTT. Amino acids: CAARGGFPDTQYF.

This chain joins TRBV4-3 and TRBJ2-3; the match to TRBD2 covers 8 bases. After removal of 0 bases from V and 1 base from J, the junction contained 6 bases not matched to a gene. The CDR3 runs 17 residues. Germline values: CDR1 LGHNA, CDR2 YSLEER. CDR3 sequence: CASSQESFGGGTDTQYF. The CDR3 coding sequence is TGCGCCAGCAGCCAAGAGTCCTTCGGGGGGGGCACAGATACGCAGTATTTT.

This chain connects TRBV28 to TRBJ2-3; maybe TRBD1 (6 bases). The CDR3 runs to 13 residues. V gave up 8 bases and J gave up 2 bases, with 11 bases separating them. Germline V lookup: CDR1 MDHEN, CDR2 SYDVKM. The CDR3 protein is CASLDRITDTQYF. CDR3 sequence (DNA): TGTGCCAGCTTAGACAGGATCACAGATACGCAGTATTTT.

CDR3 in DNA: TGTGCCAGCAGCTTTTTTTCCCCCTTGGGGGGGGAGGGGGAGACCCAGTACTTC. As protein: CASSFFSPLGGEGETQYF. The chain links TRBV7-6 to TRBJ2-5, with 7 positions matching TRBD2. The germline V gene encodes CDR1 SGHVS and CDR2 FNYEAQ. The V gene end was trimmed by 3 bases and the J gene end by 5 bases; junction bases not matched to a gene: 18. The length of the CDR3 is 18 residues.

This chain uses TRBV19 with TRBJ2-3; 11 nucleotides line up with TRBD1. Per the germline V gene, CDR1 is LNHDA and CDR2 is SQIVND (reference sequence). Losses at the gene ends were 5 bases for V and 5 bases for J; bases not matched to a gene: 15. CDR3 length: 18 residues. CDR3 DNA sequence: TGTGCCAGTAGTGTACCTCTCCTCGGACAGGGGGCGGGAGATACGCAGTATTTT. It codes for CASSVPLLGQGAGDTQYF.

Written as DNA, the CDR3 is TGCAGCGTTGCCCGGGGGGAAGGCTACGAGCAGTACTTC. Translated: CSVARGEGYEQYF. J is TRBJ2-7 and V is TRBV29-1; 7 positions agree with TRBD2. The length of the CDR3 is 13 residues. Germline V gives CDR1 SQVTM, CDR2 ANQGSEA. With 4 bases clipped from V and 3 bases from J, the junction kept 6 bases outside the gene matches.

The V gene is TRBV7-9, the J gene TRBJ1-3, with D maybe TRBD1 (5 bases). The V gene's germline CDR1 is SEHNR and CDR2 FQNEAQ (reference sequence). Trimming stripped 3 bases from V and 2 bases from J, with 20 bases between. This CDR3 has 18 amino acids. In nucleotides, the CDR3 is TGTGCCAGCAGCTTCCCCCTTGAACAGGCCGCGGCTGGAAACACCATATATTTT. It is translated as CASSFPLEQAAAGNTIYF.

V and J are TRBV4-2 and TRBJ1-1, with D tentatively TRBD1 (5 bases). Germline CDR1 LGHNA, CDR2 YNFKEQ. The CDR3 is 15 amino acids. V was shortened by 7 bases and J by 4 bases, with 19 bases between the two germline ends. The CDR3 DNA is TGTGCCAGCACCATAGGGTGGAGGGACCTCACTGAAGCTTTCTTT. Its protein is CASTIGWRDLTEAFF.

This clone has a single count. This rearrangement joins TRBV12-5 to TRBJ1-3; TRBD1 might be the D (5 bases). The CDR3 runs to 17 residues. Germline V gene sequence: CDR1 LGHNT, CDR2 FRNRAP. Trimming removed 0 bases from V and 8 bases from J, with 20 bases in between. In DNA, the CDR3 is TGTGCTAGTGGTTTGGTACTGGGGGGGGAGCGGGTAGACACCATATATTTT. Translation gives CASGLVLGGERVDTIYF. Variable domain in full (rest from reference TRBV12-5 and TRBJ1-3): DARVTQTPRHKVTEMGQEVTMRCQPILGHNTVFWYRQTMMQGLELLAYFRNRAPLDDSGMPKDRFSAEMPDATLATLKIQPSEPRDSAVYFCASGLVLGGERVDTIYFGEGSWLTVV.

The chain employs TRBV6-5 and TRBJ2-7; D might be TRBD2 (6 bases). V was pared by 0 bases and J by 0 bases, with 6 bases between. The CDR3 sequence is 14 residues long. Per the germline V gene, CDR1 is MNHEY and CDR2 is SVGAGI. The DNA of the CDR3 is TGTGCCAGCAGTTACTCGCGGGACTCCTACGAGCAGTACTTC. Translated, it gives CASSYSRDSYEQYF.

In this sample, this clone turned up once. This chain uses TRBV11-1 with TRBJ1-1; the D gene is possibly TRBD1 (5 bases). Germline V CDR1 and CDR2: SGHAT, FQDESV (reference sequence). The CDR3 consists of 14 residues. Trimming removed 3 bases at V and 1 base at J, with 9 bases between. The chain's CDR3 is CASSFPQGNTEAFF. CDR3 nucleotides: TGTGCCAGCAGCTTCCCTCAGGGGAACACTGAAGCTTTCTTT.

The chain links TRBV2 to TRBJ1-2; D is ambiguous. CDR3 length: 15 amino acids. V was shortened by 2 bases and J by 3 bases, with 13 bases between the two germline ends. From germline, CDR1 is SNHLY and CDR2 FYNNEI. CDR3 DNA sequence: TGTGCCAGCAGTGAATTGTCAGGTGAAGACTATGGCTACACCTTC. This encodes CASSELSGEDYGYTF.

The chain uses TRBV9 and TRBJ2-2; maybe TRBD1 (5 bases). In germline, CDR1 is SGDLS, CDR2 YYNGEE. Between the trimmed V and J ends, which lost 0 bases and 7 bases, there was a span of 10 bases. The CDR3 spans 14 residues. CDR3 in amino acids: CASSVVGRDGELFF. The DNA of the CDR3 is TGTGCCAGCAGCGTAGTTGGCAGGGACGGGGAGCTGTTTTTT.

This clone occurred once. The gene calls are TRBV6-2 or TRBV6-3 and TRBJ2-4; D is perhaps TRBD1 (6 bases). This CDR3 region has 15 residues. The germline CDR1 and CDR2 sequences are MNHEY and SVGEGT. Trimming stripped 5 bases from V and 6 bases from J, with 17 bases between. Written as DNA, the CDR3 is TGTGCCAGCAGTCAACAGGGAGCTCGAAGAAACATTCAGTACTTC. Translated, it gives CASSQQGARRNIQYF.

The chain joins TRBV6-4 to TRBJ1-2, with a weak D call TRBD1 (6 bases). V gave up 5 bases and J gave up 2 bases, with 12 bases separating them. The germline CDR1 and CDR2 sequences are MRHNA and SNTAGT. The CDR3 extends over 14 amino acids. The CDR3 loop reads CASSRTGLNYGYTF. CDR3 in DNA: TGTGCCAGCAGTCGCACAGGGTTAAACTATGGCTACACCTTC.